The source of this T cell receptor (beta chain) is a study of CD8+CD57+ T cells in acquired aplastic anemia. Study-level information: Quantities of DNA derived from sorted CD4+ and CD8+ cells averaged about 3.2 ug. Study-wide results and limits: In common between the patients and the controls were around 29 CD8+ CDR3 sequences.

An expansion of CD8+CD57+ cells by flow cytometry had been shown in patients chosen for sequencing. There were no patients without severe acquired aplastic anemia. It was genomic DNA that served as the template for profiling TCR beta VDJ and CDR3. In TCRdb, the reads were re-called with MiXCR into one record per CDR3 protein. The sample carries about 40,000 distinct CDR3 sequences, roughly three fifths recorded once. In this sample, this clonotype turned up a few times. Antigen unknown. A clone one base away is much larger, so this may be a read error. Sequencing was carried out using sorted CD4+, CD8+, or CD8+CD57+ T cells (not recorded which) from PBMCs. The clonotype comes from a human donor with aplastic anemia.

CDR3 DNA sequence: TGTGCCAGCAGTTACGCCGGGGGAGCGACAGATACGCAGTATTTT. Its translation: CASSYAGGATDTQYF. The rearrangement links TRBV6-2 or TRBV6-3 to TRBJ2-3, with D maybe TRBD2 (6 bases). The CDR3 is 15 residues long. The V gene's germline CDR1 is MNHEY and CDR2 SVGEGT. Deletions cut 2 bases from V and 3 bases from J, with 12 bases between.